This is a list of T cell receptor beta chains from one sample in a study of blood T cell repertoires in COVID-19. TCRdb's table, derived via immunoSEQ multiplex PCR, lists solely in-frame clones and lacks some. Of 23,000 or so clones listed, more than 85% are singletons. The sequencing input was peripheral blood. The source of these receptors is a man in his 70s with active COVID-19. Each CDR3 is given with its conserved first and last residue. The order of the fields is V gene, J gene, CDR3 protein.

>TRBV5-4|TRBJ1-2
CASSFSRDRGNGYTF
>TRBV5-1|TRBJ2-3
CASSLAGGTAPDTQYF
>TRBV30|TRBJ1-5
CAWSVDRGIQPQHF
>TRBV19|TRBJ2-7
CASSIGGMTGIYEQYF
>TRBV5-1|TRBJ2-3
CASSLVLAGSTDTQYF
>TRBV6-1|TRBJ1-2
CASSELQTGLYGYTF
>TRBV5-1|TRBJ2-7
CASSPEPLAGAQYF
>TRBV19|TRBJ1-1
CASIAGLRAGNTEAFF
>TRBV7-3|TRBJ1-2
CASSAGTGVGYTF
>TRBV30|TRBJ2-2
CAWSVSGQGAGELFF